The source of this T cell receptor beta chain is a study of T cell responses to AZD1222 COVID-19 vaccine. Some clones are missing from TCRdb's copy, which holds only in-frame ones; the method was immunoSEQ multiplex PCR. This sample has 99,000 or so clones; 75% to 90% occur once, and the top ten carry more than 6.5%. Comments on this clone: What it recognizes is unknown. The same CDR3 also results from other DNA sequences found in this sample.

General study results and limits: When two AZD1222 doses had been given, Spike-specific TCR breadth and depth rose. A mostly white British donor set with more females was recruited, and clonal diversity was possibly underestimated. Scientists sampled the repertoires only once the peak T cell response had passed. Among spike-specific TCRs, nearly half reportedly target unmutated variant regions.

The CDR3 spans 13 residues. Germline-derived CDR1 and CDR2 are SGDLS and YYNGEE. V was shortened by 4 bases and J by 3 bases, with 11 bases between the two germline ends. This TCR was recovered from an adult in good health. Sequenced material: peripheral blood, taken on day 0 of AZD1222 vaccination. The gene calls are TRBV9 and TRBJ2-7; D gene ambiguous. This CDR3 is CASSPTTGYEQYF. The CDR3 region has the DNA TGTGCCAGCAGCCCCACTACGGGCTACGAGCAGTACTTC.